One and the same sample provided the 18 T cell receptor beta chains below, sequenced in a study of metastatic and nonmetastatic thyroid tumors. Prior to thyroid surgery, none of the patients had received any treatment. Via MiXCR, TCRdb re-called the PCR reads. The profile shows 30,000 or so clones, 20% to 25% of them singletons. The sequencing input was blood. These receptors all stem from a female donor with papillary thyroid cancer or a benign thyroid nodule (not recorded which). Some clones in this sample may be carry-over from other donors' samples.

This clone was detected ten times or more. The rearrangement joins TRBV4-1 to TRBJ1-3; unclear D gene. The V end lost 0 bases, the J end lost 11 bases, and 14 bases lay between the germline ends. Germline V lookup: CDR1 MGHRA, CDR2 YSYEKL. This CDR3 comprises 14 residues. CDR3 sequence (DNA): TGCGCCAGCAGCCAAGACGGGTCCAGGCTCTCCATATATTTT. Translation gives CASSQDGSRLSIYF.

This clone was found many times. Distinct nucleotide sequences in the sample also encode this CDR3. The chain recombines TRBV6-1 with TRBJ2-2; D possibly corresponds to TRBD2 (7 bases). Trimming removed 3 bases from V and 10 bases from J, with 18 bases in between. CDR1 is MNHNS, CDR2 SASEGT, per germline. The CDR3 spans 15 residues. CDR3 bases: TGTGCCAGCAGTGAGGAGGCGGGGGCCCCGGAGGAGCTGTTTTTT. This sequence encodes CASSEEAGAPEELFF.

This clone was detected ten times or more. The CDR3 end shows no conserved phenylalanine or tryptophan, and so a read error is likely. This chain uses TRBV4-2 with TRBJ2-5; TRBD1 is a possible D gene (6 bases). V lost 0 bases and J lost 6, with 17 bases in between. CDR3 length equals 16 residues. Looked up from germline, CDR1 is LGHNA and CDR2 is YNFKEQ. CDR3 DNA sequence: TGTGCCAGCAGCCAAGATTATAGGGGGAGTTGGAAGACCCAGTACTCC. Translated, it gives CASSQDYRGSWKTQYS.

This clone was recorded a few times. The V and J genes are TRBV6-2 or TRBV6-3 and TRBJ2-3; D might be TRBD2 (7 bases). Trimming left V 3 bases short and J 2 bases short, with 18 bases between. The CDR3 loop spans 17 amino acids. Germline loops: CDR1 MNHEY, CDR2 SVGEGT. The CDR3 loop is CASSYEVSGDNTDTQYF. CDR3 sequence (DNA): TGTGCCAGCAGTTATGAAGTAAGCGGGGACAACACAGATACGCAGTATTTT.

This clone was counted only a few times. V is TRBV28 and J is TRBJ1-1; 8 bases are a match to TRBD1. Germline-derived CDR1 and CDR2 are MDHEN and SYDVKM. The CDR3 is 16 amino acids. J lost 1 base, V lost 5 bases, and 9 bases had no gene match. CDR3 sequence reads: CASSRTGLHGNTEAFF. The CDR3 nucleotides are TGTGCCAGCAGTCGGACAGGGTTACACGGGAACACTGAAGCTTTCTTT.

This clone counts as medium-sized (0.01 to 0.1%). The chain carries TRBV2 and TRBJ1-3; D ambiguous. The CDR3 runs 13 residues. Trimming removed 1 base from V and 4 bases from J, with 5 bases in between. The germline V gene encodes CDR1 SNHLY and CDR2 FYNNEI. As DNA, the CDR3 is TGTGCCAGCAGTGAAGAGCGGGGAAACACCATATATTTT. Translation gives CASSEERGNTIYF. The full variable domain, with the rest looked up from reference TRBV2 and TRBJ1-3, is EPEVTQTPSHQVTQMGQEVILRCVPISNHLYFYWYRQILGQKVEFLVSFYNNEISEKSEIFDDQFSVERPDGSNFTLKIRSTKLEDSAMYFCASSEERGNTIYFGEGSWLTVV.

This clone was found a few times. A much bigger clone sits one base away, suggesting this may be a read error. V and J are TRBV11-1 and TRBJ2-3; D may be TRBD2 (5 bases). Trimming pared 1 base from V and 2 bases from J, leaving 10 bases between. The CDR3 length is 15 residues. Germline assignment: CDR1 SGHAT and CDR2 FQDESV (reference sequence). The chain's CDR3 is CASSLGSGDTDTQYF. CDR3 nucleotide sequence: TGTGCCAGCAGCTTAGGTTCCGGGGACACAGATACGCAGTATTTT.

The gene calls are TRBV9 and TRBJ2-7; no firm D call. Germline CDR1 is SGDLS and CDR2 is YYNGEE. The CDR3 has 14 residues. V was shortened by 4 bases and J by 5 bases, with 16 bases between the two germline ends. The DNA for the CDR3 is TGTGCCAGCAGCTCATACCGGGCGTCGGACGAGCAGTACTTC. Translation: CASSSYRASDEQYF.

This clone was recorded a few times. The gene calls are TRBV12-3 or TRBV12-4 and TRBJ1-2; D gene ambiguous. This CDR3 region has 11 residues. V lost 5 bases to trimming and J lost 0 bases, with 1 base between them. The CDR3 nucleotides are TGTGCCAGCAGTCCTAACTATGGCTACACCTTC. Protein product: CASSPNYGYTF.

Ten or more counts support this clone. CDR3 protein: CASSGIPGQGFRTEAFF. CDR3 DNA: TGTGCCAGCAGTGGCATACCGGGACAGGGGTTTAGAACTGAAGCTTTCTTT. V gene TRBV6-1 combines with J gene TRBJ1-1, with 10 bases matching TRBD1. There are 17 residues in the CDR3. Germline CDR1 reads MNHNS; CDR2 reads SASEGT. V was pared by 4 bases and J by 5 bases, with 13 bases of the junction left unmatched.

Ten or more counts support this clone. The chain joins TRBV3-1 to TRBJ2-1; D not certain. V was clipped by 4 bases and J by 0 bases, with 10 bases between them. This CDR3 region has 15 residues. The germline V gene encodes CDR1 LGHDT and CDR2 YNNKEL (reference sequence). Written as DNA, the CDR3 is TGTGCCAGCAGCCTGCTTTTGGGCTCCTACAATGAGCAGTTCTTC. Translated, it gives CASSLLLGSYNEQFF.

This clone was detected ten times or more. The CDR3 nucleotides read TGTGCCAGCAGCCGAAAGGGGGACAGGGGCGTTGAGCAGTTCTTC. Translating it yields CASSRKGDRGVEQFF. The chain couples TRBV3-1 to TRBJ2-1; 10 bases are shared with TRBD1. CDR3 length: 15 amino acids. The germline CDR1 and CDR2 sequences are LGHDT and YNNKEL (reference sequence). V shed 4 bases, J shed 9 bases, and the junction held 9 bases outside the gene matches.

This clone has a count of ten or more. CDR3 sequence (DNA): TGTGCCTGGAGAAAGCAGGGGGTCGAGAAACTGTTTTTT. It yields the protein CAWRKQGVEKLFF. The chain is built from TRBV30 and TRBJ1-4; TRBD1 matches at 7 bases. With 3 bases clipped from V and 11 bases from J, the junction kept 9 bases outside the gene matches. The germline CDR1 and CDR2 sequences are GTSNPN and SVGIG (reference sequence). The CDR3 length is 13 residues.

This clone has a count of ten or more. The J gene is TRBJ2-2, the V gene TRBV3-1; 12 bases agree with TRBD2. Germline V lookup: CDR1 LGHDT, CDR2 YNNKEL (reference sequence). This CDR3 has 17 amino acids. With 1 base clipped from V and 4 bases from J, the junction kept 4 bases outside the gene matches. Written as DNA, the CDR3 is TGTGCCAGCAGCCAAGGACTAGCGGGAGCCTCCACCGGGGAGCTGTTTTTT. Translation: CASSQGLAGASTGELFF.

In its sample, this clone was seen many times. The same CDR3 arises from other DNA sequences in this sample as well. The CDR3, as DNA: TGTGCCAGCAGCGTAGCCGTGAACACTGAAGCTTTCTTT. Residues: CASSVAVNTEAFF. This chain joins TRBV9 and TRBJ1-1; D is unresolved. Trimming left V 0 bases short and J 0 bases short, with 3 bases between. The CDR3 contains 13 residues. Germline V lookup: CDR1 SGDLS, CDR2 YYNGEE.

The chain recombines TRBV4-1 with TRBJ2-7; 8 positions agree with TRBD2. The CDR3 covers 14 residues. Germline CDR1 reads MGHRA; CDR2 reads YSYEKL. Losses at the gene ends were 1 base for V and 4 bases for J; bases not matched to a gene: 3. The chain's CDR3 is CASSQGLAGYEQYF. CDR3 sequence (DNA): TGCGCCAGCAGCCAAGGGTTAGCGGGGTACGAGCAGTACTTC.

This clone was seen repeatedly, ten times or more. Other DNA sequences in the sample encode the same CDR3. The V and J genes are TRBV18 and TRBJ2-3; 10 bases agree with TRBD1. J gave up 4 bases and V 0 bases, and 1 base lay outside the gene matches. The CDR3 covers 15 residues. The germline CDR1 and CDR2 sequences are KGHSH and LQKENI. The CDR3 coding sequence is TGTGCCAGCTCACCACCGGGACAGGGGTCAGATACGCAGTATTTT. It codes for CASSPPGQGSDTQYF. The full variable domain, rest sourced from reference TRBV18 and TRBJ2-3, is NAGVMQNPRHLVRRRGQEARLRCSPMKGHSHVYWYRQLPEEGLKFMVYLQKENIIDESGMPKERFSAEFPKEGPSILRIQQVVRGDSAAYFCASSPPGQGSDTQYFGPGTRLTVL.

This clone appeared many times. V gene TRBV28 combines with J gene TRBJ2-3; a weak D match, TRBD1 (6 bases). Germline V lookup: CDR1 MDHEN, CDR2 SYDVKM. Trimming stripped 10 bases from V and 7 bases from J, with 9 bases between. There are 10 residues in the CDR3. The CDR3 bases are TGTGCCACAGGGGTGTATACGCAGTATTTT. Protein sequence: CATGVYTQYF.